This T cell receptor (beta chain) was identified during a study of CD8 T cells in Susac syndrome. Study-level points and caveats: Acknowledgment was made by the study that its TCR sequencing and HLA analysis involved a relatively small number of individuals.

Random hexamers were used to reverse transcribe the RNA input (about 0.5 to 1 ug). Across 54 Vbeta and 13 Jbeta, TCR beta CDR3 was amplified with immunoSEQ multiplex PCR. Each CDR3 protein is one row after TCRdb ran MiXCR on the immunoSEQ multiplex PCR reads. The table shows 170,000 or so distinct CDR3 sequences, with about 95% occurring only once. Sequencing targeted TCR beta in blood CD8+ and CD4+ T cells. As for this clonotype: Antigen specificity is unknown.

This receptor was taken from a human donor with multiple sclerosis. The sequenced material came from CD8+ T cells from PBMCs.

For the CDR3, the DNA is TGTGCCAGCAGCCCCCAAGTTGACGGGAGAGCCACCGGGGAGCTGTTTTTT. Translation: CASSPQVDGRATGELFF. V gene TRBV4-2 combines with J gene TRBJ2-2, with D perhaps matching TRBD2 (6 bases). The CDR3 totals 17 residues. CDR1 and CDR2 (germline): LGHNA, YNFKEQ. The V end was cut by 4 bases, the J end by 4 bases, with 19 bases between.